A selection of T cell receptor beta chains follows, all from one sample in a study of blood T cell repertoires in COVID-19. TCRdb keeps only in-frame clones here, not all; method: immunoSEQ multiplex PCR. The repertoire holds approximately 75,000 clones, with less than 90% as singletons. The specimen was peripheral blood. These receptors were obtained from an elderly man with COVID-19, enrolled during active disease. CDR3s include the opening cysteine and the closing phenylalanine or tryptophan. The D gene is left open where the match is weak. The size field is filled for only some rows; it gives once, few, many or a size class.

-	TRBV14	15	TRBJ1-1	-	CASSQTAGADTEAFF	TGTGCCAGCAGCCAAACGGCAGGCGCAGACACTGAAGCTTTCTTT
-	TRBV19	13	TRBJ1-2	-	CASSIPTGSGYTF	TGTGCCAGTAGTATCCCTACAGGGAGCGGCTACACCTTC
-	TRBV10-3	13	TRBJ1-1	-	CAISQRPEEEAFF	TGTGCCATCAGCCAGCGACCCGAGGAAGAAGCTTTCTTT
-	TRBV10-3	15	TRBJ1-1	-	CAISQTGGKNTEAFF	TGTGCCATCAGCCAGACAGGCGGAAAAAACACTGAAGCTTTCTTT
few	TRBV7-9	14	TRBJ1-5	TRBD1	CASSPSTGNQPQHF	TGTGCCAGCAGCCCTTCGACAGGGAACCAGCCCCAGCATTTT
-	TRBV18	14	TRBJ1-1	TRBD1	CASWLRTGVTEAFF	TGTGCCAGCTGGCTCCGGACAGGGGTCACTGAAGCTTTCTTT
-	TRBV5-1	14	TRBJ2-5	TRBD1	CASSVQGSQETQYF	TGCGCCAGCAGCGTACAGGGGTCCCAAGAGACCCAGTACTTC
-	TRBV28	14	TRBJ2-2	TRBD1	CASRTGTATGELFF	TGTGCCAGCAGGACCGGGACAGCTACCGGGGAGCTGTTTTTT
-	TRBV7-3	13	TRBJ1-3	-	CASSVGRGNTIYF	TGTGCCAGCAGCGTAGGGAGAGGCAACACCATATATTTT
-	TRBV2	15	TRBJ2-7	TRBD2	CASTEGRGETYEQYF	TGTGCCAGCACCGAGGGGCGGGGGGAAACCTACGAGCAGTACTTC
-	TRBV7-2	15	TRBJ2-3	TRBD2	CASSLLGTNTDTQYF	TGTGCCAGCAGCTTACTAGGGACTAACACAGATACGCAGTATTTT
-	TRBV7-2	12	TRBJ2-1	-	CASSREGNEQFF	TGTGCCAGCTCCCGGGAAGGCAATGAGCAGTTCTTC
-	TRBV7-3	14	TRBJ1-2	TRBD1	CASSPDRDDYGYTF	TGTGCCAGCAGCCCCGACAGGGATGACTATGGCTACACCTTC
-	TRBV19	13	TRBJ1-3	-	CASSQEKGNTIYF	TGTGCCAGTAGTCAAGAGAAAGGAAACACCATATATTTT
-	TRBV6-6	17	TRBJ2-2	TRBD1	CASSPWGTGGRTGELFF	TGTGCCAGCAGTCCATGGGGGACAGGGGGGCGGACCGGGGAGCTGTTTTTT
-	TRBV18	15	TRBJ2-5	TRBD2	CASSPNRLAGETQYF	TGTGCCAGCTCGCCAAACCGACTAGCGGGAGAGACCCAGTACTTC
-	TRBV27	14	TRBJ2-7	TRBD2	CASSSSGGRYEQYF	TGTGCCAGCAGTAGTAGCGGGGGTCGCTACGAGCAGTACTTC
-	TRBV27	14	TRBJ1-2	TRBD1	CASSPPDRRYGYTF	TGTGCCAGCAGTCCTCCGGACAGGCGCTATGGCTACACCTTC
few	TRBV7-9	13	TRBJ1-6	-	CASSFQGISPLHF	TGTGCCAGCAGCTTCCAGGGTATCTCACCCCTCCACTTT
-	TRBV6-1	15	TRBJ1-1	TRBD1	CASSDWTGTNTEAFF	TGTGCCAGCAGTGATTGGACAGGCACAAACACTGAAGCTTTCTTT
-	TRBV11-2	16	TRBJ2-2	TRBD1	CASSLTGTANTGELFF	TGTGCCAGCAGCCTCACCGGGACAGCGAACACCGGGGAGCTGTTTTTT
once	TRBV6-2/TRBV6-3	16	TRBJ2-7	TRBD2	CASSRTAGGPSYEQYF	TGTGCCAGCAGCCGAACAGCGGGGGGGCCCTCCTACGAGCAGTACTTC
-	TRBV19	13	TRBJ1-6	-	CATSGQHNSPLHF	TGTGCCACTTCTGGACAGCACAATTCACCCCTCCACTTT
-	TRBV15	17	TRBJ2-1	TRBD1	CATSRIRQGRFYNEQFF	TGTGCCACCAGCAGAATCCGACAGGGGCGATTTTACAATGAGCAGTTCTTC
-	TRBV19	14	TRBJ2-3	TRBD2	CASRDSGVTDTQYF	TGTGCCAGTAGGGATAGCGGGGTTACAGATACGCAGTATTTT